These 12 T cell receptor beta chains share one sample of origin, sequenced in a study of vaccination effects on CD4 cells after COVID-19. No cognate antigen is known for these TCRs. Assay: immunoSEQ multiplex PCR; the TCRdb copy retains only in-frame clones and omits some. The sample contains approximately 24,000 clones, roughly four fifths of which appear only once. After expansion with viral peptide pools in the ViraFEST assay, antigen-specific CD4+ T cells were sequenced. Once cultured for roughly nine days, the cells underwent separation to obtain CD4+ T cells. Each person got two doses of an mRNA SARS-CoV-2 vaccine, BNT162b2 or mRNA-1273. This material consisted of CD4+ T cells from PBMCs cultured with SARS-CoV-2 spike peptides, taken after COVID-19 vaccination. The receptor source for this set is a human donor who received a COVID-19 vaccine. Some clones in this sample may be carry-over from other donors' samples.

This chain uses TRBV3-1 (or the pseudogene TRBV3-2) with TRBJ2-1, with TRBD2 as a possible D gene (7 bases). Trimming removed 1 base at V and 3 bases at J, with 10 bases between. The CDR3 totals 15 residues. CDR1 is LGHDT and CDR2 is YNNKEL in the germline V gene (reference sequence). This CDR3 reads CASSQVGGRYNEQFF. Written as DNA, the CDR3 is TGTGCCAGCAGCCAAGTCGGGGGGCGCTACAATGAGCAGTTCTTC.

The chain links TRBV6-6 to TRBJ2-7; D remains ambiguous. This CDR3 comprises 13 residues. Germline V gives CDR1 MNHNY, CDR2 SVGAGI (reference sequence). Deletions cut 7 bases from V and 2 bases from J, with 12 bases between. CDR3 coding DNA: TGTGCCAGCAAGCACAGCAGAGCCTACGAGCAGTACGTC. Residues: CASKHSRAYEQYV.

V gene TRBV18 combines with J gene TRBJ1-1; tentatively, D is TRBD1 (5 bases). CDR1 is KGHSH, CDR2 LQKENI, per germline. V was cut by 3 bases and J by 5 bases, with 10 bases left in between. The CDR3 has 13 amino acids. The CDR3 DNA follows: TGTGCCAGCTCACCCAGGGAACGGACTGAAGCTTTCTTT. Protein sequence: CASSPRERTEAFF. The variable domain in full, with the rest retrieved from reference TRBV18 and TRBJ1-1, is NAGVMQNPRHLVRRRGQEARLRCSPMKGHSHVYWYRQLPEEGLKFMVYLQKENIIDESGMPKERFSAEFPKEGPSILRIQQVVRGDSAAYFCASSPRERTEAFFGQGTRLTVV.

This clone was counted a few times. J is TRBJ1-5 and V is TRBV10-2; 7 positions agree with TRBD1. J gave up 1 base and V 4 bases, and 4 bases lay outside the gene matches. The germline V gene has CDR1 WSHSY and CDR2 SAAADI. The CDR3 contains 15 residues. For the CDR3, the DNA is TGCGCCAGCAGTGGACAGGGTGGGAGCAATCAGCCCCAGCATTTT. Protein sequence: CASSGQGGSNQPQHF.

The gene calls are TRBV7-2 and TRBJ1-5; TRBD1 aligns across 9 bases. Germline CDR1 is SGHTA and CDR2 is FQGNSA. The V segment lost 5 bases and the J segment 7 bases; nucleotides outside the gene matches: 6. The CDR3 has 14 residues. The CDR3 here is CASSVQGAGQPQHF. The CDR3 coding sequence is TGTGCCAGCAGCGTACAGGGGGCGGGACAGCCCCAGCATTTT.

This chain uses TRBV11-2 with TRBJ1-1, with D unresolved. The CDR3 length is 14 residues. V shed 5 bases and J shed 2 bases, with 12 bases lying between them. CDR1 is SGHAT, CDR2 FQNNGV, per germline. The DNA of the CDR3 is TGTGCCAGCAGCCCGACACAGTTAAACACTGAAGCTTTCTTT. Protein sequence: CASSPTQLNTEAFF.

The chain couples TRBV7-3 to TRBJ2-5, with unresolved D. Germline V gene data show CDR1 as SGHTA and CDR2 as FQGTGA. Trimming pared 4 bases from V and 2 bases from J, leaving 8 bases between. CDR3 length: 13 amino acids. This CDR3 is CASSSGLQETQYF. The CDR3 DNA is TGTGCCAGCAGCTCGGGCCTTCAAGAGACCCAGTACTTC.

The rearrangement joins TRBV5-4 to TRBJ2-7, with D possibly being TRBD1 (6 bases). From germline, CDR1 is SGHNT and CDR2 YYREEE (reference sequence). CDR3 length equals 15 residues. The V end was cut by 0 bases, the J end by 2 bases, with 12 bases between. In nucleotides, the CDR3 is TGTGCCAGCAGCTTGGGAGGGGGATTGGCCTACGAGCAGTACGTC. Protein product: CASSLGGGLAYEQYV.

In DNA, the CDR3 is TGTGCCAGCAGATTAATAAACACTGGAGTCGCCTACACCTTC. It translates to CASRLINTGVAYTF. J is TRBJ1-2 and V is TRBV7-2; D remains ambiguous. The CDR3 is made up of 14 amino acids. Germline CDR1 and CDR2: SGHTA and FQGNSA. Between the trimmed V and J ends, which lost 6 bases and 10 bases, there was a span of 21 bases. The full variable domain, with the rest looked up from reference TRBV7-2 and TRBJ1-2, is GAGVSQSPSNKVTEKGKDVELRCDPISGHTALYWYRQSLGQGLEFLIYFQGNSAPDKSGLPSDRFSAERTGGSVSTLTIQRTQQEDSAVYLCASRLINTGVAYTFGSGTRLTVV.

This chain links TRBV5-1 with TRBJ1-1; D is undetermined. CDR3 length: 13 amino acids. Germline-derived CDR1 and CDR2 are SGHRS and YFSETQ. Trimming removed 3 bases from V and 3 bases from J, with 9 bases in between. For the CDR3, the DNA is TGCGCCAGCAGCTGGACGGAAGACACTGAAGCTTTCTTT. Translating gives CASSWTEDTEAFF.

The J gene is TRBJ1-6, the V gene TRBV9; D gene ambiguous. The CDR3 contains 18 residues. The germline V gene encodes CDR1 SGDLS and CDR2 YYNGEE. V gave up 0 bases and J gave up 9 bases, with 22 bases separating them. The CDR3 DNA follows: TGTGCCAGCAGCGTAGCTACTGGGGATCACCCAGGCACTTCACCCCTCCACTTT. Its translation: CASSVATGDHPGTSPLHF.

By share of the sample, this clone is medium-sized. At the DNA level, this CDR3 is encoded by other sequences in the same sample as well. The chain joins TRBV6-5 to TRBJ1-5, with TRBD1 matching over 9 bases. The length of the CDR3 is 16 residues. The germline gives CDR1 MNHEY, CDR2 SVGAGI. V shed 4 bases and J 2 bases; nucleotides not matched to a gene: 6. This CDR3 is CASSSLGQGGNQPQHF. Written as DNA, the CDR3 is TGTGCCAGCAGTTCGCTGGGACAGGGAGGCAATCAGCCCCAGCATTTT.